The source of this T cell receptor beta chain is a study of T cell changes during pregnancy in multiple sclerosis. Measured with immunoSEQ multiplex PCR; TCRdb has only the in-frame clones, and not every one. The table includes about 75,000 clones, approximately 88% detected once. This CDR3 has 14 residues. V lost 3 bases, J lost 0 bases, and 1 base stayed unmatched. Germline loops: CDR1 SGHRS, CDR2 YFSETQ. J is TRBJ1-1 and V is TRBV5-1; TRBD1 aligns across 8 bases. The sample consisted of peripheral blood, taken in the first trimester of pregnancy. This receptor was obtained from a female donor in good health, enrolled as a control in a pregnancy study. CDR3 amino acids: CASSSTGVNTEAFF. The CDR3 nucleotides are TGCGCCAGCAGCTCGACAGGGGTGAACACTGAAGCTTTCTTT.